Listed below are T cell receptor beta chains from one sample, sequenced in a study of blood T cells in healthy people across ages. Each CDR3 protein is one row after TCRdb ran MiXCR on the 5' RACE reads. The sample consists of 800,000 or so distinct CDR3 sequences, about 25% of them appearing once. This same sample was also part of a study on T cells of mothers and their children.

What was sequenced was blood. Receptors originate from a boy between 10 and 17 years old in good health. CDR3s include the opening cysteine and the closing phenylalanine or tryptophan. Fields, in order: clone size, V gene, J gene, D gene, CDR3 DNA, CDR3 protein. D genes are given only for firm matches. Expanded clones get a size class; other rows say once, few or many, or leave the size out.

clone_size: few; v_call: TRBV7-9; j_call: TRBJ2-5; d_call: TRBD2; cdr3_nt: TGTGCCAGCAGCACCGGACTAGCAGTTGAGACCCAGTACTTC; cdr3_aa: CASSTGLAVETQYF
clone_size: few; v_call: TRBV7-2; j_call: TRBJ2-5; d_call: NA; cdr3_nt: TGTGCCAGCAGACCCGGGGGTTTGGGGACCCAGTACTTC; cdr3_aa: CASRPGGLGTQYF
clone_size: NA; v_call: TRBV6-1; j_call: TRBJ2-7; d_call: TRBD2; cdr3_nt: TGTGCCAGCAGTCCTTCCCTAGCGGGGGACGATTACGAGCAGTACTTC; cdr3_aa: CASSPSLAGDDYEQYF
clone_size: NA; v_call: TRBV4-3; j_call: TRBJ2-1; d_call: NA; cdr3_nt: TGCGCCAGCAGCCAAGATCACGGGGTTACCTACAATGAGCAGTTCTTC; cdr3_aa: CASSQDHGVTYNEQFF
clone_size: few; v_call: TRBV7-9; j_call: TRBJ2-1; d_call: NA; cdr3_nt: TGTGCCAGCACCTCAGATAACGTGGCGGAAACTGACTCCTACAATGAGCAGTTCTTC; cdr3_aa: CASTSDNVAETDSYNEQFF
clone_size: NA; v_call: TRBV5-1; j_call: TRBJ1-1; d_call: NA; cdr3_nt: TGCGCCAGCAGCTTGAGGGTGGGTGGGAACACTGAAGCTTTCTTT; cdr3_aa: CASSLRVGGNTEAFF
clone_size: few; v_call: TRBV15; j_call: TRBJ1-6; d_call: NA; cdr3_nt: TGTGCCACCAGCAGAGATGTGAATTCACCCCTCCACTTT; cdr3_aa: CATSRDVNSPLHF
clone_size: NA; v_call: TRBV18; j_call: TRBJ2-5; d_call: NA; cdr3_nt: TGTGCCAGCTCACCATCCCCGGTTGGCGGCCAAGAGACCCAGTACTTC; cdr3_aa: CASSPSPVGGQETQYF
clone_size: few; v_call: TRBV28; j_call: TRBJ2-7; d_call: NA; cdr3_nt: TGTGCCAGCAGAGAGGGACTGCCCTACGAGCAGTACTTC; cdr3_aa: CASREGLPYEQYF
clone_size: NA; v_call: TRBV11-2; j_call: TRBJ2-7; d_call: TRBD2; cdr3_nt: TGTGCCAGCAGCTTAGATCGGTTAGCGGGTCTTTCTTACGAGCAGTACTTC; cdr3_aa: CASSLDRLAGLSYEQYF
clone_size: few; v_call: TRBV5-1; j_call: TRBJ1-2; d_call: NA; cdr3_nt: TGCGCCAGCAGCTGGGACACCCCTGAAGATGGCTACACCTTC; cdr3_aa: CASSWDTPEDGYTF
clone_size: NA; v_call: TRBV12-3/TRBV12-4; j_call: TRBJ1-3; d_call: NA; cdr3_nt: TGTGCCAGCGGAGGGGAGGGACCGGGATCTGGAAACACCATATATTTT; cdr3_aa: CASGGEGPGSGNTIYF
clone_size: few; v_call: TRBV28; j_call: TRBJ2-3; d_call: TRBD2; cdr3_nt: TGTGCCAGCAGTTCACTAGCGGGTTCGGCAGATACGCAGTATTTT; cdr3_aa: CASSSLAGSADTQYF
clone_size: NA; v_call: TRBV6-5; j_call: TRBJ2-7; d_call: NA; cdr3_nt: TGTGCCAGCAGTTTTGACGAGCAGTACTTC; cdr3_aa: CASSFDEQYF
clone_size: NA; v_call: TRBV12-3/TRBV12-4; j_call: TRBJ2-7; d_call: NA; cdr3_nt: TGTGCCAGCACCCCGGACACAGGATGGGAGCAGTACTTC; cdr3_aa: CASTPDTGWEQYF
clone_size: NA; v_call: TRBV12-3/TRBV12-4; j_call: TRBJ2-5; d_call: TRBD1; cdr3_nt: TGTGCCAGCAGCTTGGGACCACAGGGGGACCAAGAGACCCAGTACTTC; cdr3_aa: CASSLGPQGDQETQYF
clone_size: many; v_call: TRBV7-8; j_call: TRBJ2-5; d_call: NA; cdr3_nt: TGTGCCAGCAGCTTCAACCGAGAGACCCAGTACTTC; cdr3_aa: CASSFNRETQYF
clone_size: few; v_call: TRBV20-1; j_call: TRBJ1-2; d_call: NA; cdr3_nt: TGCAGTGCTGCACTAGGGACCGTAGTCGGCTATGGCTACACCTTC; cdr3_aa: CSAALGTVVGYGYTF
clone_size: few; v_call: TRBV14; j_call: TRBJ1-4; d_call: NA; cdr3_nt: TGTGCCAGCAGCCAAGGGACACCGTCCTCGGGCGAAAAACTGTTTTTT; cdr3_aa: CASSQGTPSSGEKLFF
clone_size: NA; v_call: TRBV29-1; j_call: TRBJ2-5; d_call: TRBD2; cdr3_nt: TGCAGCGTTGAAGAGGAGTGGGGGTTGCGGGAGGCCCAGTACTTC; cdr3_aa: CSVEEEWGLREAQYF
clone_size: few; v_call: TRBV12-3/TRBV12-4; j_call: TRBJ2-5; d_call: TRBD2; cdr3_nt: TGTGCCAGCAGTTTATTCTCAGCGGGAGAGTCGGAGACCCAGTACTTC; cdr3_aa: CASSLFSAGESETQYF
clone_size: few; v_call: TRBV28; j_call: TRBJ2-4; d_call: NA; cdr3_nt: TGTGCCAGCAGTTACCAAAGTTTAGCCAAAAACATTCAGTACTTC; cdr3_aa: CASSYQSLAKNIQYF
clone_size: NA; v_call: TRBV28; j_call: TRBJ2-7; d_call: TRBD2; cdr3_nt: TGTGCCAGCAGAGTATGGACTAGCGGGACGAGCTCCTACGAGCAGTACTTC; cdr3_aa: CASRVWTSGTSSYEQYF
clone_size: NA; v_call: TRBV29-1; j_call: TRBJ1-1; d_call: TRBD1; cdr3_nt: TGCAGCGGACTTTCGGGACAGGGCGCTGAAGCTTTCTTT; cdr3_aa: CSGLSGQGAEAFF
clone_size: few; v_call: TRBV7-2; j_call: TRBJ2-3; d_call: TRBD2; cdr3_nt: TGTGCCAGCAGCTCGCTAGCGGGGGATACGTATACGCAGTATTTT; cdr3_aa: CASSSLAGDTYTQYF
clone_size: NA; v_call: TRBV25-1; j_call: TRBJ2-1; d_call: NA; cdr3_nt: TGTGCCAGCAGTGGGCTCGGACGACCCGGTACATACAATGAGCAGTTCTTC; cdr3_aa: CASSGLGRPGTYNEQFF
clone_size: NA; v_call: TRBV30; j_call: TRBJ1-2; d_call: NA; cdr3_nt: TGTGCCTGGAGTACCGGGACGGCGAGGACCTTC; cdr3_aa: CAWSTGTARTF